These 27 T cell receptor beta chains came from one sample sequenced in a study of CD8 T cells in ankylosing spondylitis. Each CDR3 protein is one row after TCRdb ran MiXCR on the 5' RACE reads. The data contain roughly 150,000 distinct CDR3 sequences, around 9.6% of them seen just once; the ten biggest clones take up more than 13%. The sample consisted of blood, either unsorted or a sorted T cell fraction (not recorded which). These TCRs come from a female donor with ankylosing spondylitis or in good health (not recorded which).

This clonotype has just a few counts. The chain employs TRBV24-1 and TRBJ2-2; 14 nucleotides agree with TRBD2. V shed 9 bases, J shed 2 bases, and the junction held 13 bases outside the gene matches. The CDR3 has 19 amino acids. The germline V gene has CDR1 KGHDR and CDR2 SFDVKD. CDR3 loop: CATGPISTSGRANTGELFF. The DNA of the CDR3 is TGTGCCACCGGGCCAATCTCGACTAGCGGGAGGGCCAACACCGGGGAGCTGTTTTTT.

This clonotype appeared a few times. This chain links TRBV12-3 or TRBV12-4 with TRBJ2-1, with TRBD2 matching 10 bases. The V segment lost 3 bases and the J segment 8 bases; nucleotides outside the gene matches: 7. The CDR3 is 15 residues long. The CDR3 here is CASSFRAGGPHEQFF. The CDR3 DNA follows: TGTGCCAGCAGTTTTCGAGCGGGAGGGCCCCATGAGCAGTTCTTC.

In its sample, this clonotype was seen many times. In DNA, the CDR3 is TGTGCCAGCAGCCTTGGGACAGGGAGTATGAACACTGAAGCTTTCTTT. Translating gives CASSLGTGSMNTEAFF. The rearrangement links TRBV5-5 to TRBJ1-1, with 9 bases identical to TRBD1. The CDR3 is 16 residues long. Germline V gene data show CDR1 as SGHKS and CDR2 as YYEKEE (reference sequence). The V gene end was trimmed by 4 bases and the J gene end by 0 bases; junction bases not matched to a gene: 7.

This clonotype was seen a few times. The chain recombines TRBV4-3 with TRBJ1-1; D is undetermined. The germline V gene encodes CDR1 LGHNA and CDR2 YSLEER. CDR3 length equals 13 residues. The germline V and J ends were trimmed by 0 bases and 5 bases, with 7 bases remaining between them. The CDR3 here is CASSQDLGTEAFF. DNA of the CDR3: TGCGCCAGCAGCCAAGATCTTGGAACTGAAGCTTTCTTT.

For the CDR3, the DNA is TGTGCCAGCAGCTTAGTCGTCAGCACAGATACGCAGTATTTT. Translated: CASSLVVSTDTQYF. The V call is TRBV7-9, the J call TRBJ2-3; D uncertain. The CDR3 sequence is 14 residues long. Germline V gene data show CDR1 as SEHNR and CDR2 as FQNEAQ (reference sequence). V lost 1 base and J lost 0, with 5 bases in between.

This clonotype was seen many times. CDR3 nucleotide sequence: TGCGCCAGCAGCCAAGATAGTGGCAATGAGCAGTTCTTC. Its translation: CASSQDSGNEQFF. The V gene is TRBV4-3, the J gene TRBJ2-1; no clear D gene. Germline CDR1 is LGHNA and CDR2 is YSLEER. This CDR3 contains 13 residues. Between the trimmed V and J ends, which lost 0 bases and 6 bases, there was a span of 6 bases.

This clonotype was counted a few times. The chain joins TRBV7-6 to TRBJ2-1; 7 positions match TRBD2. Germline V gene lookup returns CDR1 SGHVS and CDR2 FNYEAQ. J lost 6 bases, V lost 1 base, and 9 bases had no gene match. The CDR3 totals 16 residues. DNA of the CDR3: TGTGCCAGCAGCTTAGATGGCGGGAGTCCCCTCAATGAGCAGTTCTTC. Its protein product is CASSLDGGSPLNEQFF. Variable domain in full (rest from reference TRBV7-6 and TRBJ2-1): GAGVSQSPRYKVTKRGQDVALRCDPISGHVSLYWYRQALGQGPEFLTYFNYEAQQDKSGLPNDRFSAERPEGSISTLTIQRTEQRDSAMYRCASSLDGGSPLNEQFFGPGTRLTVL.

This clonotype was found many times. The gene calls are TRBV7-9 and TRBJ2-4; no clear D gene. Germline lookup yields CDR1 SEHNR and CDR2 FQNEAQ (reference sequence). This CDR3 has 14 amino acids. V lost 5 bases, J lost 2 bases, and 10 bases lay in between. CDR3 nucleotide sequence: TGTGCCAGCAGCCCTACGTCGACCAAAAACATTCAGTACTTC. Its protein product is CASSPTSTKNIQYF.

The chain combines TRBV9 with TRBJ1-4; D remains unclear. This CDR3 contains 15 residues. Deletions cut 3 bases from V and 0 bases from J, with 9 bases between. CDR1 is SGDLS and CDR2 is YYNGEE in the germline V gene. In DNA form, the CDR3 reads TGTGCCAGCAGCGAAGGTTCCGCAACTAATGAAAAACTGTTTTTT. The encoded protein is CASSEGSATNEKLFF.

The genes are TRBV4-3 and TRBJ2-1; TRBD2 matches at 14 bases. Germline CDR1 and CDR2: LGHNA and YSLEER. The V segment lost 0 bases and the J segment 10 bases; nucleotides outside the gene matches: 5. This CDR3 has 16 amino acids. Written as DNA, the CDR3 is TGCGCCAGCAGCCAAGATCGGACTAGCGGGGGGAGCGAGCAGTTCTTC. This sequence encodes CASSQDRTSGGSEQFF.

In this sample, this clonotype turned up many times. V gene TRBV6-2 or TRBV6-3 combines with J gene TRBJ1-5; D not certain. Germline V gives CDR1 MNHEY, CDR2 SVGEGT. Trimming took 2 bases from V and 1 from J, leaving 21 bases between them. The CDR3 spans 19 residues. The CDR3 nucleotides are TGTGCCAGCAGTTACGTCGAGAATGCTGCCTTCTCGAGCAATCAGCCCCAGCATTTT. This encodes CASSYVENAAFSSNQPQHF.

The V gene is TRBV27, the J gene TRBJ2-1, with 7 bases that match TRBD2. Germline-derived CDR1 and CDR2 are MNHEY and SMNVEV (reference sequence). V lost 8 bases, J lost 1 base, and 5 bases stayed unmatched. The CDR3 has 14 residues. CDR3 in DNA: TGTGCCAGCCACCCTAGCGGATCCTACAATGAGCAGTTCTTC. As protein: CASHPSGSYNEQFF.

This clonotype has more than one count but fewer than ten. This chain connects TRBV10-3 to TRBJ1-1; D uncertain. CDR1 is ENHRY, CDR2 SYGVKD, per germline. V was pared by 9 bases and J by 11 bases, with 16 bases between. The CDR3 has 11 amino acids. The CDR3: CAINESNKAFF. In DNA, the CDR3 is TGTGCCATAAATGAGTCGAACAAGGCTTTCTTT.

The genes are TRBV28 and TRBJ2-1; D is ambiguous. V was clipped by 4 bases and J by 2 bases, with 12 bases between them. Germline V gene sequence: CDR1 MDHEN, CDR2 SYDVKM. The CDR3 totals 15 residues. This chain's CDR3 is CASSWPGPAYNEQFF. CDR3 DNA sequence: TGTGCCAGCAGTTGGCCCGGCCCCGCCTACAATGAGCAGTTCTTC.

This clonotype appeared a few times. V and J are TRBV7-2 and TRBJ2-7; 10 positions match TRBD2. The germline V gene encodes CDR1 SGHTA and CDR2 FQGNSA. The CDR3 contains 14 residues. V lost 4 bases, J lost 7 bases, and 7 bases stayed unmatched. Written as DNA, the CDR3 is TGTGCCAGCAGCTCCAGCGGGAGGGGGGATGAGCAGTACTTC. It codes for CASSSSGRGDEQYF. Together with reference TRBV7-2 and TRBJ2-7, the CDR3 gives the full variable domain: GAGVSQSPSNKVTEKGKDVELRCDPISGHTALYWYRQSLGQGLEFLIYFQGNSAPDKSGLPSDRFSAERTGGSVSTLTIQRTQQEDSAVYLCASSSSGRGDEQYFGPGTRLTVT.

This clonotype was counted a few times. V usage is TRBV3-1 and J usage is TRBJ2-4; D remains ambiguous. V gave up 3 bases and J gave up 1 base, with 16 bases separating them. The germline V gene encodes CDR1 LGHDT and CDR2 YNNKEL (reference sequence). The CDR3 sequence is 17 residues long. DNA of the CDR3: TGTGCCAGCAGCCACCCTATGGACGGCTGGGCCAAAAACATTCAGTACTTC. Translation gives CASSHPMDGWAKNIQYF. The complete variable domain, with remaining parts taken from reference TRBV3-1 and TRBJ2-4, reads DTAVSQTPKYLVTQMGNDKSIKCEQNLGHDTMYWYKQDSKKFLKIMFSYNNKELIINETVPNRFSPKSPDKAHLNLHINSLELGDSAVYFCASSHPMDGWAKNIQYFGAGTRLSVL.

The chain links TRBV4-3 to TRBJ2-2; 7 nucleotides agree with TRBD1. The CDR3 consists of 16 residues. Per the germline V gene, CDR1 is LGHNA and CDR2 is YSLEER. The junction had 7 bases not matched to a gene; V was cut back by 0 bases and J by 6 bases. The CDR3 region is CASSQEQGTHAGELFF. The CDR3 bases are TGCGCCAGCAGCCAAGAACAGGGGACCCACGCCGGGGAGCTGTTTTTT.

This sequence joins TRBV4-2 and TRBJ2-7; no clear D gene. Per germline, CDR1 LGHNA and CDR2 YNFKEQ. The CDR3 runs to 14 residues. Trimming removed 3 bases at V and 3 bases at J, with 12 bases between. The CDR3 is CASSQDRLNYEQYF. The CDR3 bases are TGTGCCAGCAGCCAGGATAGACTGAACTACGAGCAGTACTTC.

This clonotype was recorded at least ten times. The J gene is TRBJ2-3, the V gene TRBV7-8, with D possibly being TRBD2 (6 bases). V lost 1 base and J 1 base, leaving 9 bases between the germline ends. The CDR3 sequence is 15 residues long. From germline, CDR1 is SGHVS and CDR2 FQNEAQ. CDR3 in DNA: TGTGCCAGCAGCTTAGGGGACTTCGGCACAGATACGCAGTATTTT. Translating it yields CASSLGDFGTDTQYF.

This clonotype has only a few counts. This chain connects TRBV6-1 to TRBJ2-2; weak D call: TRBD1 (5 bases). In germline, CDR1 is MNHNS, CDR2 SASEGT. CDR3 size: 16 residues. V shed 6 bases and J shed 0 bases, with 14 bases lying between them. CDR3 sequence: CASRMSWGANTGELFF. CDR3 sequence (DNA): TGTGCCAGCAGGATGAGCTGGGGCGCGAACACCGGGGAGCTGTTTTTT.

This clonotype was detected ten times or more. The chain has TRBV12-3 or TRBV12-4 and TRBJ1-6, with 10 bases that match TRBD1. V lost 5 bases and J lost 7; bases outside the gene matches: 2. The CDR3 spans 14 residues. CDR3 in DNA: TGTGCCAGCAGTCCGGGACAGGGGAATTCACCCCTCCACTTT. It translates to CASSPGQGNSPLHF.

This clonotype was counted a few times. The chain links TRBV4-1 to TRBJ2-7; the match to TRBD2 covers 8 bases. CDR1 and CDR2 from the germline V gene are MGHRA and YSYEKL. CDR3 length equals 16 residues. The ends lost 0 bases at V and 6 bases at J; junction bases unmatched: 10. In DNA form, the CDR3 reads TGCGCCAGCAGCCAAGATGAGGGACTAGTCGGTCCCGAGCAGTACTTC. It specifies CASSQDEGLVGPEQYF.

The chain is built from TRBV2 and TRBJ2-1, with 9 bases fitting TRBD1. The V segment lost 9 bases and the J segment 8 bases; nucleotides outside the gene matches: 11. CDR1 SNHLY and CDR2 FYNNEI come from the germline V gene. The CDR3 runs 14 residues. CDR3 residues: CARAAGTGFDEQFF. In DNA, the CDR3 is TGTGCCAGAGCCGCCGGGACAGGGTTCGATGAGCAGTTCTTC.

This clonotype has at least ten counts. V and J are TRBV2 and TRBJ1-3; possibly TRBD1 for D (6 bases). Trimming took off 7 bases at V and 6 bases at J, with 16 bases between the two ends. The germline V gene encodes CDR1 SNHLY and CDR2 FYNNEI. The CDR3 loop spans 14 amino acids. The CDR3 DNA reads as TGTGCCAGCAAAGGGATCGAGGGGGAAAACACCATATATTTT. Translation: CASKGIEGENTIYF.

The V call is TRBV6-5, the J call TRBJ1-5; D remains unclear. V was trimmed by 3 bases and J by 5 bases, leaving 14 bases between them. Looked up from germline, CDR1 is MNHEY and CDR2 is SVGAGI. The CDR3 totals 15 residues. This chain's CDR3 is CASSYYAGIDQPQHF. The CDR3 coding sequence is TGTGCCAGCAGTTATTATGCCGGGATCGATCAGCCCCAGCATTTT.

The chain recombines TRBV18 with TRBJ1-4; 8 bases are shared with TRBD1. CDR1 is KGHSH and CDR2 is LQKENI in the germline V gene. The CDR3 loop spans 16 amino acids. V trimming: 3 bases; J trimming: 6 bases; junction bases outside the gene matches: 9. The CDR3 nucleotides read TGTGCCAGCTCACCGACGTCCGGGACAGGTTATGAAAAACTGTTTTTT. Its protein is CASSPTSGTGYEKLFF. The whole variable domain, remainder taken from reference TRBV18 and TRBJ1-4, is NAGVMQNPRHLVRRRGQEARLRCSPMKGHSHVYWYRQLPEEGLKFMVYLQKENIIDESGMPKERFSAEFPKEGPSILRIQQVVRGDSAAYFCASSPTSGTGYEKLFFGSGTQLSVL.

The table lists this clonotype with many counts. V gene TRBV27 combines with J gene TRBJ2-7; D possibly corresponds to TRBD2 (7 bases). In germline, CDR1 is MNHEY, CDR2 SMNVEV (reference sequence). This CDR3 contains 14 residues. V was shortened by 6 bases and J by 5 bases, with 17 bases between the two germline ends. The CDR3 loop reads CASSSGTKFDEQYF. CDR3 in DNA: TGTGCCAGCAGCAGCGGGACAAAATTCGACGAGCAGTACTTC.